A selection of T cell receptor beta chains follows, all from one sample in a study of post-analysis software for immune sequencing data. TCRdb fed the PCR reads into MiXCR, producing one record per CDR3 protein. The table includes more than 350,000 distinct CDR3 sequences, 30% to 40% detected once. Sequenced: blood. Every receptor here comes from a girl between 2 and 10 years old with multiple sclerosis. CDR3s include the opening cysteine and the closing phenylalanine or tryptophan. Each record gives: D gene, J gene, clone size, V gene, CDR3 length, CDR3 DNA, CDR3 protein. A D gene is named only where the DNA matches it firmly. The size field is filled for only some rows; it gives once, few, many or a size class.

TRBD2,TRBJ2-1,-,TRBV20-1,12,TGCAGTGCTCGGGCGGGAGTTTTTGAGCAGTTCTTC,CSARAGVFEQFF
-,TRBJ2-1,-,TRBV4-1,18,TGCGCCAGCAGCCAGGTAGCGAACGACTTAGTATTTTACAATGAGCAGTTCTTC,CASSQVANDLVFYNEQFF
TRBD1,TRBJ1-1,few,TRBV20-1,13,TGCAGTGCTAGTTGGGACAGGGCCACTGAAGCTTTCTTT,CSASWDRATEAFF
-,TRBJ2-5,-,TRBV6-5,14,TGTGCCAGCAGTTACGGGGACTACCAAGAGACCCAGTACTTC,CASSYGDYQETQYF
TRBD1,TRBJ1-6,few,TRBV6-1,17,TGTGCCAGCAGTACCATGGGGGACAGCTCCTATAATTCACCCCTCCACTTT,CASSTMGDSSYNSPLHF
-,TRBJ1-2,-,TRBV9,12,TGTGCCAGCAGCCCGCCAGGGCCTGGCTACACCTTC,CASSPPGPGYTF
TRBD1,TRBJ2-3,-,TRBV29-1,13,TGCAGCATTGTGGAGACAGGGAAAGATACGCAGTATTTT,CSIVETGKDTQYF
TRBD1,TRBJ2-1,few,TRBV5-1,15,TGCGCCAGCAGCTTGACAGGGGTCGAATACAATGAGCAGTTCTTC,CASSLTGVEYNEQFF
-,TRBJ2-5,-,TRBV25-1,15,TGTGCCAGCAGTGAAACATGGGGCGAAGGAGAGACCCAGTACTTC,CASSETWGEGETQYF
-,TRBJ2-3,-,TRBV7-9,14,TGTGCCAGCAGCTTATTTTCCGCGGGGGATACGCAGTATTTT,CASSLFSAGDTQYF
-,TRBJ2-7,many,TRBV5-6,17,TGTGCCAGCAGCTCCTGGACCGACGGAGCTGCCACCTACGAGCAGTACTTC,CASSSWTDGAATYEQYF
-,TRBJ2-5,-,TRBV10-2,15,TGCGCCAGCAGTGATTTTCCATCCGGAGACAATGAGCAGTACTTC,CASSDFPSGDNEQYF
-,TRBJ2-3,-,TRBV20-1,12,TGCAGTGCTAGAGCGGATGCAGATACGCAGTATTTT,CSARADADTQYF
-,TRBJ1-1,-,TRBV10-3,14,TGTGCCATCAGCGTAGGACAGCCGAACACTGAAGCTTTCTTT,CAISVGQPNTEAFF
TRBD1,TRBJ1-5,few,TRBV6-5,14,TGTGCCAGCTCTATGGAGGGGGCCGGTCAGCCCCAGCATTTT,CASSMEGAGQPQHF
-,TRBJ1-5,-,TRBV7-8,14,TGTGCCAGCAGCAAACCCAGGGCAAGGCAGCCCCAGCATTTT,CASSKPRARQPQHF
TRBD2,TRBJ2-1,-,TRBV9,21,TGTGCCAGCAGCGTAGTCCTTACGAGGCTAGCGGGAGGTCAGGGGGGGAATGAGCAGTTCTTC,CASSVVLTRLAGGQGGNEQFF
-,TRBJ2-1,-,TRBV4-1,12,TGCGCCAGCAGCCGGGGTGGCAATGAGCAGTTCTTC,CASSRGGNEQFF
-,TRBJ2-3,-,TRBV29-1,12,TGCAGCGTTTGGGACAACCCCAATACGCAGTATTTT,CSVWDNPNTQYF
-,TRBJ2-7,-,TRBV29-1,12,TGCAGCGTTCGGGACGTACCCTACGAGCAGTACTTC,CSVRDVPYEQYF
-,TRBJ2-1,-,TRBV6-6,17,TGTGCCAGCAGTTACTCGTCCTTGAACCCCTCAGGTAGTGAGCAGTTCTTC,CASSYSSLNPSGSEQFF
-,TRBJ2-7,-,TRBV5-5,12,TGTGCCAGCAGTTCCGGGACGGGTGAGCAGTACTTC,CASSSGTGEQYF
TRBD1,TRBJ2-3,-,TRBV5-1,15,TGCGCCAGCAGCTTGGCCCAGGGGGCGTCAGATACGCAGTATTTT,CASSLAQGASDTQYF
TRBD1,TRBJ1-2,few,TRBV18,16,TGTGCCAGCTCACCAGACAGGGCCCCAGCTAACTATGGCTACACCTTC,CASSPDRAPANYGYTF
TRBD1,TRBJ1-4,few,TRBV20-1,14,TGCAGTGCTAGGATAGGACAGGGGAATGAAAAACTGTTTTTT,CSARIGQGNEKLFF
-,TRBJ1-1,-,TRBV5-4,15,TGTGCCAGCAGTCCGGGGGGGCAGGGGTACACTGAAGCTTTCTTT,CASSPGGQGYTEAFF
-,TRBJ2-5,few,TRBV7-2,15,TGTGCCAGCAGTCATACCGGACAGACGCAAGAGACCCAGTACTTC,CASSHTGQTQETQYF
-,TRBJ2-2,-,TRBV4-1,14,TGCGCCAGCAGCCAAGTATCCCGCACCGGGGAGCTGTTTTTT,CASSQVSRTGELFF
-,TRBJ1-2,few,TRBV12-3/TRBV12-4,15,TGTGCCAGCAGTCCCATCCCGGCAGGGACCTATGGCTACACCTTC,CASSPIPAGTYGYTF
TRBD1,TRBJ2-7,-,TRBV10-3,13,TGTGCCACCAGGTGGACAGGGGATGGCGAGCAGTACTTC,CATRWTGDGEQYF
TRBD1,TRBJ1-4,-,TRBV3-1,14,TGTGCCAGCAGCCCGGGACAGGGGGACGAAAAACTGTTTTTT,CASSPGQGDEKLFF
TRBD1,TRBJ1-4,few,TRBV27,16,TGTGCCAGCAGTTTCCGCCACAGGGGAACTAATGAAAAACTGTTTTTT,CASSFRHRGTNEKLFF
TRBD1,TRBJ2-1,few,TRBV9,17,TGTGCCAGCAGCGCCGATATTGGGACAGCAGACCCCAATGAGCAGTTCTTC,CASSADIGTADPNEQFF
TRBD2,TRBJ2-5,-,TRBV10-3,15,TGTGCCATCAGTGAGGCTAGCGGGGGGAAAGAGACCCAGTACTTC,CAISEASGGKETQYF
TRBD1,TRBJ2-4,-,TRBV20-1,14,TGCAGTGCTAGGGGGACAGGGCTCAAAAACATTCAGTACTTC,CSARGTGLKNIQYF
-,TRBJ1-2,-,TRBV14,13,TGTGCCAGCAGCCAACCCCGGTACTATGGCTACACCTTC,CASSQPRYYGYTF
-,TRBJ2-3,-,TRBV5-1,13,TGCGCCAGCAGCCACCTGGGGCTAGACACGCAGTATTTT,CASSHLGLDTQYF